The 18 T cell receptor beta chains presented below share a single source sample, sequenced in a study of monozygotic twins with inflammatory bowel disease. No DNA is given; TCRdb re-called the 5' RACE reads and lists each CDR3 protein once. Recorded here are around 450,000 distinct CDR3 sequences; the top ten clones represent 2.4%. The material sequenced was blood. Receptors were obtained from a human donor with ulcerative colitis or Crohn's disease, or a healthy co-twin of an affected twin (not recorded which).

This chain joins TRBV7-2 and TRBJ1-4; the TRBD1 assignment by TCRdb is unverifiable without DNA. Germline V CDR1 and CDR2: SGHTA, FQGNSA. The CDR3 sequence is 12 residues long. CDR3 sequence: CASSPQGEKLFF.

This chain uses TRBV5-4 with TRBJ2-1; absent DNA, TCRdb's TRBD2 call cannot be checked. This CDR3 has 15 residues. Germline V gene lookup returns CDR1 SGHNT and CDR2 YYREEE (reference sequence). The CDR3: CASSLFREFGREQFF.

The rearrangement links TRBV2 to TRBJ2-1; TCRdb's D call of TRBD2 is untestable without DNA. The V gene's germline CDR1 is SNHLY and CDR2 FYNNEI. The CDR3 has 16 amino acids. The CDR3 loop is CASSLLRLAIDNEQFF.

The chain is built from TRBV27 and TRBJ2-1; TCRdb designates TRBD1, a call that cannot be tested without DNA. This CDR3 has 15 amino acids. Germline-derived CDR1 and CDR2 are MNHEY and SMNVEV (reference sequence). The CDR3 protein is CASSSGQGVYNEQFF.

The chain is built from TRBV28 and TRBJ1-1. The CDR3 is 14 residues long. Germline CDR1 and CDR2: MDHEN and SYDVKM. The CDR3 spells CASSLTGLGTEAFF. Drawing the rest from reference TRBV28 and TRBJ1-1, the complete variable domain is DVKVTQSSRYLVKRTGEKVFLECVQDMDHENMFWYRQDPGLGLRLIYFSYDVKMKEKGDIPEGYSVSREKKERFSLILESASTNQTSMYLCASSLTGLGTEAFFGQGTRLTVV.

This chain joins TRBV7-2 and TRBJ2-7; TCRdb reports TRBD1, a call that lacks DNA to check it against. The CDR3 runs 15 residues. Germline CDR1 SGHTA, CDR2 FQGNSA. CDR3 region: CASSLAGPGCYEQYF.

This rearrangement joins TRBV12-3 or TRBV12-4 to TRBJ2-2; checking the TCRdb D call of TRBD1 is not possible without DNA. The CDR3 covers 15 residues. This CDR3 reads CASSPPPPNTGELFF.

The chain carries TRBV7-9 and TRBJ2-1; the D call of TRBD1 rests on TCRdb alone, since no DNA is present to check it. The germline V gene has CDR1 SEHNR and CDR2 FQNEAQ (reference sequence). The CDR3 spans 16 residues. CDR3: CASSLVQGSSYNEQFF.

This chain joins TRBV28 and TRBJ2-2; with no DNA, the TCRdb D assignment of TRBD1 cannot be verified. CDR1 is MDHEN and CDR2 is SYDVKM in the germline V gene. The CDR3 has 15 amino acids. The CDR3 is CASIWGVGNTGELFF.

J is TRBJ2-7 and V is TRBV18; TCRdb reports TRBD2, a call that lacks DNA to check it against. Germline lookup yields CDR1 KGHSH and CDR2 LQKENI. This CDR3 is built from 12 residues. The CDR3 sequence: CASHGGASEQYF.

The rearrangement joins TRBV9 to TRBJ2-7; there is no DNA to check the TCRdb D call of TRBD1. This CDR3 has 15 amino acids. Germline V CDR1 and CDR2: SGDLS, YYNGEE. CDR3 amino acids: CASRVGDRDSYEQYF.

The chain employs TRBV6-1 and TRBJ2-7; the D gene TCRdb calls, TRBD1, cannot be checked with no DNA. The CDR3 extends over 13 amino acids. Germline V gives CDR1 MNHNS, CDR2 SASEGT. CDR3 protein: CASGGGRDYEQYF.

The chain couples TRBV19 to TRBJ2-3. This CDR3 comprises 14 residues. The germline V gene encodes CDR1 LNHDA and CDR2 SQIVND (reference sequence). The CDR3 is CASSIGASTDTQYF.

The chain joins TRBV11-1 to TRBJ2-4; the TRBD1 assignment by TCRdb is unverifiable without DNA. The germline V gene has CDR1 SGHAT and CDR2 FQDESV (reference sequence). The length of the CDR3 is 20 residues. This CDR3 reads CASSLAYPGTGKLAKNIQYF.

The chain joins TRBV20-1 to TRBJ2-3. CDR1 is DFQATT, CDR2 SNEGSKA, per germline (reference sequence). The CDR3 has 16 amino acids. This chain's CDR3 is CSARDISEVRTDTQYF.

This sequence joins TRBV4-2 and TRBJ2-3; TCRdb indicates TRBD1, and absent DNA this call remains unverified. Germline CDR1 reads LGHNA; CDR2 reads YNFKEQ. The CDR3 loop spans 14 amino acids. The CDR3 loop is CASSPPGVTDTQYF.

CDR3: CASSFPPETQYF. The chain couples TRBV7-2 to TRBJ2-5; TCRdb outputs TRBD1, but without DNA this stays unchecked. The germline CDR1 and CDR2 sequences are SGHTA and FQGNSA. The CDR3 is 12 residues long.

The genes are TRBV29-1 and TRBJ1-1; no DNA is available, so the TRBD1 call from TCRdb remains unchecked. The germline gives CDR1 SQVTM, CDR2 ANQGSEA. This CDR3 spans 13 amino acids. The chain's CDR3 is CSVAQADNTEAFF.